This passage covers 27 T cell receptor beta chains from one sample sequenced in a study of T-cell memory formation after mild COVID-19. TCRdb redid the calling of the 5' RACE reads with MiXCR, one entry per CDR3 protein. The sample has some 190,000 distinct CDR3 sequences; roughly 17% are singletons. The sample comprised PBMCs or a T cell subset sorted from them (not recorded which). These receptors all stem from an adult woman who had mild COVID-19 (a few samples of this study predate the infection). Cell type and time point are not known.

This chain joins TRBV5-1 and TRBJ2-1; 8 bases agree with TRBD1. The CDR3 extends over 14 amino acids. After removal of 0 bases from V and 8 bases from J, the junction contained 4 bases not matched to a gene. The V gene's germline CDR1 is SGHRS and CDR2 YFSETQ. CDR3 sequence (DNA): TGCGCCAGCAGCTTGGCTCAGGGGGCTTATGAGCAGTTCTTC. Residues: CASSLAQGAYEQFF.

This chain uses TRBV15 with TRBJ2-4; 9 nucleotides match TRBD1. This CDR3 comprises 16 residues. Trimming took 8 bases from V and 1 from J; bases not matched to a gene: 9. Germline V gene data show CDR1 as LNHNV and CDR2 as YYDKDF (reference sequence). In DNA form, the CDR3 reads TGTGCCACCGGGACAGGGAAGATTGTGGCCAAAAACATTCAGTACTTC. Its protein product is CATGTGKIVAKNIQYF.

This chain uses TRBV6-5 with TRBJ2-5, with D perhaps TRBD2 (6 bases). The germline CDR1 and CDR2 sequences are MNHEY and SVGAGI. V lost 2 bases and J 7 bases, leaving 14 bases between the germline ends. The CDR3 contains 14 residues. Here the CDR3 reads CASSYPAGTRTQYF. CDR3 nucleotide sequence: TGTGCCAGCAGTTACCCCGCAGGGACTCGGACCCAGTACTTC.

The chain combines TRBV24-1 with TRBJ2-7; 10 bases are shared with TRBD1. Germline values: CDR1 KGHDR, CDR2 SFDVKD. The V segment lost 4 bases and the J segment 3 bases; nucleotides outside the gene matches: 5. The CDR3 is 15 residues long. The CDR3, as DNA: TGTGCCACCAGTGACTCGGGGACAGGGGTCTACGAGCAGTACTTC. It translates to CATSDSGTGVYEQYF.

The rearrangement links TRBV12-3 or TRBV12-4 to TRBJ1-2, with D unresolved. V was cut by 6 bases and J by 4 bases, with 12 bases left in between. The CDR3 totals 13 residues. This chain's CDR3 is CASSEVLGYGYTF. The CDR3 DNA reads TGTGCCAGCAGCGAGGTTCTCGGCTATGGCTACACCTTC.

The sample holds a few counts of this clonotype. The rearrangement joins TRBV5-5 to TRBJ2-2; 8 bases are a match to TRBD2. CDR1 is SGHKS, CDR2 YYEKEE, per germline (reference sequence). V shed 4 bases and J 2 bases; nucleotides not matched to a gene: 4. This CDR3 comprises 15 residues. In DNA form, the CDR3 reads TGTGCCAGCAGCCCAACTAGCGGAAACACCGGGGAGCTGTTTTTT. This encodes CASSPTSGNTGELFF.

This clonotype was seen a few times. The chain has TRBV20-1 and TRBJ2-1; TRBD2 agrees at 11 bases. V shed 3 bases, J shed 15 bases, and the junction held 10 bases outside the gene matches. The CDR3 is 13 amino acids. Germline V CDR1 and CDR2: DFQATT, SNEGSKA (reference sequence). The CDR3, as DNA: TGCAGTGCTAGCGCGGGACTAGCGGCGCCCCCGTTCTTC. This encodes CSASAGLAAPPFF.

This clonotype has ten or more counts. The chain carries TRBV29-1 and TRBJ2-1; 7 nucleotides line up with TRBD2. Germline V gives CDR1 SQVTM, CDR2 ANQGSEA. J gave up 9 bases and V 2 bases, and 10 bases lay outside the gene matches. This CDR3 region has 14 residues. The DNA for the CDR3 is TGCAGCGTTGAACGGAACGGGAGGAGGTTTGAGCAGTTCTTC. This gives the protein CSVERNGRRFEQFF.

This clonotype was observed a few times. The chain links TRBV24-1 to TRBJ2-1, with 14 positions matching TRBD2. The CDR3 is 17 residues long. CDR1 and CDR2 from the germline V gene are KGHDR and SFDVKD. The J segment lost 9 bases and the V segment lost 4 bases, leaving 10 bases of the junction unmatched. This chain's CDR3 is CATSDPGLAGAIGEQFF. CDR3 DNA: TGTGCCACCAGTGACCCGGGACTAGCGGGGGCCATTGGTGAGCAGTTCTTC.

The chain uses TRBV14 and TRBJ2-2, with D unclear. Trimming took 3 bases from V and 7 from J, leaving 9 bases between them. This CDR3 contains 13 residues. In germline, CDR1 is SGHDN, CDR2 FVKESK. CDR3 region: CASSQLRLGELFF. CDR3 DNA: TGTGCCAGCAGCCAGCTTCGCCTCGGGGAGCTGTTTTTT.

The chain employs TRBV20-1 and TRBJ1-1; D might be TRBD1 (6 bases). The CDR3 covers 16 residues. V lost 5 bases and J lost 0, with 19 bases in between. Looked up from germline, CDR1 is DFQATT and CDR2 is SNEGSKA (reference sequence). CDR3 sequence (DNA): TGCAGTGCTGGGAAAGCAGGGGCGCACATGAACACTGAAGCTTTCTTT. The encoded protein is CSAGKAGAHMNTEAFF.

This clonotype was seen ten or more times. CDR3 sequence (DNA): TGTGCCAGCAGCCTACCTCAACCGGGACAGGGGATCATTCAGTACTTC. This encodes CASSLPQPGQGIIQYF. The rearrangement joins TRBV7-9 to TRBJ2-4; 10 bases fit TRBD1. The CDR3 has 16 amino acids. Germline CDR1 and CDR2: SEHNR and FQNEAQ (reference sequence). V lost 5 bases, J lost 9 bases, and 13 bases stayed unmatched. Full variable domain (rest looked up from reference TRBV7-9 and TRBJ2-4): DTGVSQNPRHKITKRGQNVTFRCDPISEHNRLYWYRQTLGQGPEFLTYFQNEAQLEKSRLLSDRFSAERPKGSFSTLEIQRTEQGDSAMYLCASSLPQPGQGIIQYFGAGTRLSVL.

The chain links TRBV25-1 to TRBJ1-1; D is possibly TRBD1 (5 bases). This CDR3 spans 14 amino acids. Germline V gene lookup returns CDR1 MGHDK and CDR2 SYGVNS. V dropped 6 bases and J dropped 2 bases, with 13 bases sitting between them. In DNA, the CDR3 is TGTGCCAGCAGAACCGGGACTTTCAACACTGAAGCTTTCTTT. Translated: CASRTGTFNTEAFF.

This clonotype was recorded a few times. The J gene is TRBJ2-7, the V gene TRBV24-1, with D tentatively TRBD1 or TRBD2 (6 bases each). This CDR3 spans 19 amino acids. CDR1 and CDR2 from the germline V gene are KGHDR and SFDVKD. V gave up 3 bases and J gave up 3 bases, with 26 bases separating them. CDR3: CATSDGGLRGPRGDYEQYF. CDR3 bases: TGTGCCACCAGTGATGGGGGGCTGCGGGGACCAAGGGGAGACTACGAGCAGTACTTC.

This rearrangement joins TRBV6-5 to TRBJ2-5; 9 bases are shared with TRBD2. The CDR3 spans 17 residues. Germline values: CDR1 MNHEY, CDR2 SVGAGI. The J segment lost 2 bases and the V segment lost 5 bases, leaving 12 bases of the junction unmatched. This chain's CDR3 is CASSRGLIAGEQETQYF. The CDR3 DNA sequence: TGTGCCAGCAGTAGAGGGCTCATAGCGGGAGAGCAAGAGACCCAGTACTTC.

This clonotype has just a few counts. The genes are TRBV24-1 and TRBJ2-5; 7 bases agree with TRBD2. The CDR3 extends over 14 amino acids. Unmatched junction bases numbered 5, after V lost 3 bases and J lost 5 bases. Germline V lookup: CDR1 KGHDR, CDR2 SFDVKD. The CDR3 nucleotides are TGTGCCACCAGTGATGGAGCGGGGAGGGAGACCCAGTACTTC. It encodes CATSDGAGRETQYF.

The chain is built from TRBV5-1 and TRBJ2-5, with D possibly TRBD1 on 6 matching bases. The CDR3 length is 14 residues. V was cut by 3 bases and J by 7 bases, with 16 bases left in between. Germline-derived CDR1 and CDR2 are SGHRS and YFSETQ. As DNA, the CDR3 is TGCGCCAGCAGCTCCGGGACATTGAGAGGGACCCAGTACTTC. Translating it yields CASSSGTLRGTQYF.

The J gene is TRBJ2-7, the V gene TRBV7-9; tentatively, D is TRBD1 or TRBD2 (6 bases each). The CDR3 is 14 residues long. Germline V gives CDR1 SEHNR, CDR2 FQNEAQ (reference sequence). V lost 5 bases to trimming and J lost 3 bases, with 14 bases between them. CDR3 sequence: CASSPSGANYEQYF. The CDR3 DNA is TGTGCCAGCAGCCCATCGGGGGCGAACTACGAGCAGTACTTC.

There are a few counts of this clonotype. This rearrangement joins TRBV12-3 or TRBV12-4 to TRBJ2-6, with D perhaps given as TRBD1 or TRBD2 (6 bases each). V was pared by 7 bases and J by 4 bases, with 17 bases between. The CDR3 consists of 16 residues. CDR3 protein: CASTSWGAEGANVLTF. In DNA, the CDR3 is TGTGCCAGCACCTCTTGGGGGGCTGAGGGGGCCAACGTCCTGACTTTC.

This chain joins TRBV21-1 and TRBJ2-5; the D call of TRBD2 is as the table states it, not checked on the DNA. TRBV21-1 is annotated as a pseudogene. This CDR3 region has 17 residues. The DNA for the CDR3 is TGTGCCAGCAGCAAACCATCCCGACTAGCGGCGGAAGAGACCCAGTACTTC. It codes for CASSKPSRLAAEETQYF.

The rearrangement uses TRBV14 and TRBJ1-4; D not resolved. Between the trimmed V and J ends, which lost 4 bases and 0 bases, there was a span of 12 bases. CDR1 SGHDN and CDR2 FVKESK come from the germline V gene. This CDR3 has 16 residues. The CDR3 reads CASSLSHGATNEKLFF. CDR3 DNA sequence: TGTGCCAGCAGCCTAAGTCACGGTGCAACTAATGAAAAACTGTTTTTT.

V and J are TRBV10-3 and TRBJ2-3; D gene unclear. Germline V gene data show CDR1 as ENHRY and CDR2 as SYGVKD. CDR3 length equals 14 residues. V was clipped by 6 bases and J by 6 bases, with 16 bases between them. CDR3 in amino acids: CAIRNRGLGDTQYF. CDR3 DNA: TGTGCCATCAGAAATAGAGGTCTTGGTGATACGCAGTATTTT.

This clonotype was seen more than once but under ten times. The V call is TRBV19, the J call TRBJ1-1, with 8 bases identical to TRBD1. V trimming: 3 bases; J trimming: 11 bases; junction bases outside the gene matches: 11. The CDR3 runs to 14 residues. Looked up from germline, CDR1 is LNHDA and CDR2 is SQIVND (reference sequence). The CDR3 here is CASSIRGTQGAAFF. Here the CDR3 DNA reads TGTGCCAGTAGTATCCGAGGGACCCAGGGGGCGGCTTTCTTT.

The rearrangement uses TRBV29-1 and TRBJ2-1; D not certain. The V gene's germline CDR1 is SQVTM and CDR2 ANQGSEA. The CDR3 loop spans 13 amino acids. Trimming left V 4 bases short and J 0 bases short, with 7 bases between. The CDR3 is CSVGASSYNEQFF. In nucleotides, the CDR3 is TGCAGCGTTGGAGCGAGCTCCTACAATGAGCAGTTCTTC.

This chain links TRBV7-8 with TRBJ2-2, with 7 bases lining up with TRBD1. Germline lookup yields CDR1 SGHVS and CDR2 FQNEAQ. The trim removed 5 bases at V and 3 bases at J, leaving 9 bases unmatched. The CDR3 loop spans 16 amino acids. CDR3: CASSLSDRRYTGELFF. The CDR3 nucleotides are TGTGCCAGCAGCCTTTCGGACAGGCGATACACCGGGGAGCTGTTTTTT.

This clonotype appeared many times. This chain uses TRBV6-1 with TRBJ2-5, with D possibly TRBD2 on 6 matching bases. The CDR3 is 14 amino acids. The V gene's germline CDR1 is MNHNS and CDR2 SASEGT. With 4 bases removed from V and 6 bases from J, the gap between germline ends came to 15 bases. CDR3 loop: CASSGEARRKTQYF. The CDR3 DNA reads as TGTGCCAGCAGTGGGGAGGCGCGCCGAAAGACCCAGTACTTC.

This clonotype has only a few counts. The chain has TRBV5-1 and TRBJ2-5; 8 bases are a match to TRBD1. The V and J ends lost 2 bases and 1 base, in that order; junction bases with no gene match: 1. The CDR3 is made up of 14 amino acids. In germline, CDR1 is SGHRS, CDR2 YFSETQ. DNA of the CDR3: TGCGCCAGCAGCTTCGGACAGGGCCAAGAGACCCAGTACTTC. As protein: CASSFGQGQETQYF.